The clone carrying this TCR beta chain was observed a few times. The sample belongs to a study of blood T cell repertoires in COVID-19. Sequenced by immunoSEQ multiplex PCR; TCRdb stores in-frame clones only, minus some. The sample holds about 82,000 clones, roughly 78% seen once. The germline V gene has CDR1 PRHDT and CDR2 FYEKMQ (reference sequence). This CDR3 has 18 residues. V trimming: 6 bases; J trimming: 4 bases; junction bases outside the gene matches: 13. Material for sequencing was peripheral blood. This clonotype originated in a man in his 60s with COVID-19, enrolled during active disease. The rearrangement joins TRBV13 to TRBJ2-2; 11 nucleotides align to TRBD2. The CDR3 nucleotides read TGTGCCAGCAGACCCGGTTTAGCGGGGGGGCGGAGCACCGGGGAGCTGTTTTTT. Its protein is CASRPGLAGGRSTGELFF.